A single sample is the source of the 8 T cell receptor beta chains below, sequenced in a study of T cells after yellow fever vaccination. TCRdb itself ran the 5' RACE reads through MiXCR, one entry per CDR3 protein. The table has a few hundred thousand distinct CDR3 sequences, around 4% seen once; the top ten hold about a quarter. The sequencing here drew on PBMCs, taken on the day of the yellow fever booster vaccination. The source of these receptors is a young man who received the YFV17D yellow fever vaccine.

This clonotype was seen ten or more times. CDR3 loop: CASSVGGASGETQYF. The CDR3 region has the DNA TGTGCCAGCAGCGTCGGTGGAGCCTCTGGGGAGACCCAGTACTTC. V usage is TRBV9 and J usage is TRBJ2-5; D gene ambiguous. The length of the CDR3 is 15 residues. V lost 2 bases, J lost 5 bases, and 16 bases lay in between. The germline V gene has CDR1 SGDLS and CDR2 YYNGEE.

Concerning this clonotype itself: A much larger clone lies one base from this, so it may be a read error. This CDR3 fails to terminate in the conserved phenylalanine or tryptophan, so it likely reflects a read error. The rearrangement links TRBV27 to TRBJ1-2; weak D call: TRBD1 (6 bases). Deletions cut 10 bases from V and 4 bases from J, with 19 bases between. The germline V gene encodes CDR1 MNHEY and CDR2 SMNVEV (reference sequence). The CDR3 loop spans 14 amino acids. The CDR3 DNA reads TGTGCCACCCAGAGGCAGGGGCGACCCTATGGCTACACCCTC. Protein product: CATQRQGRPYGYTL.

This clonotype occurred a few times. This rearrangement joins TRBV6-2 or TRBV6-3 to TRBJ1-5; D may be TRBD1 (5 bases). V shed 6 bases and J shed 1 base, with 13 bases lying between them. Germline lookup yields CDR1 MNHEY and CDR2 SVGEGT. The CDR3 consists of 15 residues. For the CDR3, the DNA is TGTGCCAGCAGACTCAGGGATTTAAGCAATCAGCCCCAGCATTTT. Its translation: CASRLRDLSNQPQHF.

This clonotype came up a few times. The chain joins TRBV25-1 to TRBJ2-7; 9 bases match TRBD1. The CDR3 is 15 amino acids. After removal of 3 bases from V and 3 bases from J, the junction contained 6 bases not matched to a gene. The germline CDR1 and CDR2 sequences are MGHDK and SYGVNS. CDR3 region: CASSERQGVFYEQYF. Here the CDR3 DNA reads TGTGCCAGCAGTGAGAGACAGGGGGTGTTCTACGAGCAGTACTTC.

This clonotype came up a few times. The gene calls are TRBV7-2 and TRBJ1-2, with 8 positions matching TRBD1. CDR1 is SGHTA and CDR2 is FQGNSA in the germline V gene. The CDR3 length is 14 residues. V dropped 1 base and J dropped 7; count of bases not matched to a gene: 5. The DNA of the CDR3 is TGTGCCAGCAGCTTAGTCCCGGACAGGGTTGGCTACACCTTC. Translated, it gives CASSLVPDRVGYTF.

In this sample, this clonotype turned up many times. The chain has TRBV2 and TRBJ2-3; D perhaps matches TRBD1 (5 bases). The germline V gene has CDR1 SNHLY and CDR2 FYNNEI. The CDR3 is 14 residues long. V was cut by 4 bases and J by 4 bases, with 12 bases left in between. The CDR3 nucleotides read TGTGCCAGCAGTGTTATGGGGCCGGCAGATACGCAGTATTTT. This encodes CASSVMGPADTQYF. The full variable domain, completed using reference TRBV2 and TRBJ2-3, is EPEVTQTPSHQVTQMGQEVILRCVPISNHLYFYWYRQILGQKVEFLVSFYNNEISEKSEIFDDQFSVERPDGSNFTLKIRSTKLEDSAMYFCASSVMGPADTQYFGPGTRLTVL.

This clonotype has at least ten counts. This chain uses TRBV5-4 with TRBJ1-2, with 7 bases that match TRBD1. This CDR3 contains 16 residues. Germline V lookup: CDR1 SGHNT, CDR2 YYREEE (reference sequence). Trimming removed 0 bases from V and 6 bases from J; junction bases left unmatched: 11. This chain's CDR3 is CASSLGSPQGYNGYTF. CDR3 bases: TGTGCCAGCAGCTTGGGATCTCCACAGGGGTATAATGGCTACACCTTC.

In this sample, this clonotype turned up a few times. CDR3 region: CASSLRQGFNSPLHF. The CDR3 nucleotides read TGCGCCAGCAGCTTGCGGCAGGGGTTTAATTCACCCCTCCACTTT. V usage is TRBV5-1 and J usage is TRBJ1-6; D perhaps matches TRBD1 (6 bases). Deletions cut 1 base from V and 6 bases from J, with 11 bases between. This CDR3 comprises 15 residues. CDR1 SGHRS and CDR2 YFSETQ come from the germline V gene. The full variable domain, completed using reference TRBV5-1 and TRBJ1-6, is KAGVTQTPRYLIKTRGQQVTLSCSPISGHRSVSWYQQTPGQGLQFLFEYFSETQRNKGNFPGRFSGRQFSNSRSEMNVSTLELGDSALYLCASSLRQGFNSPLHFGNGTRLTVT.